The present TCR beta chain was sequenced within a study of T cells in localized non-small cell lung cancer. Data came from immunoSEQ multiplex PCR; TCRdb stores just in-frame clones and leaves some out. Altogether more than 8,000 clones are present, 89% being singletons, with the ten largest covering roughly 2.3%. Germline CDR1 reads SGHRS; CDR2 reads YFSETQ. The length of the CDR3 is 14 residues. The V and J ends lost 2 bases and 1 base respectively, with 9 bases between them. The source material was peripheral blood, sampled before any cancer treatment. This TCR was sampled from a female donor over 55 with stage II squamous cell lung carcinoma. This chain uses TRBV5-1 with TRBJ1-1; no clear D. CDR3 loop: CASSFRPRNTEAFF. CDR3 coding DNA: TGCGCCAGCAGCTTCCGGCCGAGGAACACTGAAGCTTTCTTT. Variable domain in full (rest from reference TRBV5-1 and TRBJ1-1): KAGVTQTPRYLIKTRGQQVTLSCSPISGHRSVSWYQQTPGQGLQFLFEYFSETQRNKGNFPGRFSGRQFSNSRSEMNVSTLELGDSALYLCASSFRPRNTEAFFGQGTRLTVV.